This T cell receptor (beta chain) stems from a study of blood T cell repertoires in COVID-19. Background on the study: Researchers got acute and convalescent COVID-19 samples from the United States, Italy and Spain. In each case, the material was cDNA or gDNA derived from T cells, B-cell-depleted T cells, or PBMCs.

In the study's own analysis: Estimation of nucleated cell counts relied on the amplification of reference gene primers. Libraries were prepared by immunoSEQ multiplex PCR; TCRdb keeps only in-frame clonotypes and omits some of them. V, J and clone size derive from that table, while D and trimming were established from the DNA sequence. The sample holds about 260,000 clones, approximately 86% seen once. Trimming removed 5 bases from V and 7 bases from J, with 21 bases in between. This CDR3 region has 16 residues. From germline, CDR1 is SGHNT and CDR2 YENEEA. The receptor was isolated from a human donor in a cohort sampled during active COVID-19. Sequenced sample: peripheral blood. The rearrangement joins TRBV11-3 to TRBJ2-1; TRBD2 might be the D (6 bases). In DNA, the CDR3 is TGTGCCAGCAGCCCGGGCCCGGGGGAGCTTACAAATGAGCAGTTCTTC. Its protein product is CASSPGPGELTNEQFF.